This TCR beta chain came from a study of CD8 T cells in ankylosing spondylitis listed by TCRdb under 2017. With regard to the full study: To find TCR variants linked to disease, the study profiled T cell receptor beta repertoires in ankylosing spondylitis patients and healthy donors. The full study cohort was made up of 20 to 25 ankylosing spondylitis patients and approximately 100 healthy donors. Peripheral blood was sampled, and synovial fluid was additionally collected from ankylosing spondylitis patients. The full study reports these points: According to the report, matched synovial fluid samples from ankylosing spondylitis patients were significantly enriched for the disease-linked clones. Blood from ankylosing spondylitis patients appeared to be characterized by a TCR beta motif composed of several highly homologous amino acid variants. Some of the motif variants had been reported before in the synovial fluid and blood of reactive arthritis patients, a finding that suggests common disease-initiation mechanisms. The disease-linked clones showed a CD8+ phenotype and occurred at relatively low frequencies in peripheral blood.

This clonotype was counted a single time. Its antigen specificity is not known. No much larger clone exists at a distance of one base, and base qualities are not known. One read yields weak evidence. Sequenced on an Illumina HiSeq 2500. TCR beta libraries were prepared by quantitative 5'-RACE with molecular barcodes. The authors' analysis ran thus. A new computational method, built on a probabilistic model of VDJ rearrangement, was used to identify disease-linked TCR variants. TCRdb ran its own pipeline on the public reads, namely fastp trimming at Q25 and MiXCR clone calling, and kept in-frame beta chains. Duplicate CDR3 protein sequences are folded into a single record with the most common DNA and genes. For this entry, the V and J calls and clone size follow TCRdb and not the study's own pipeline. Within this sample are roughly 100,000 distinct CDR3 sequences, with over 6.5% of them counted one time only. Nearly 10% of the sample comes from the top ten.

As encoded in the germline V gene (reference sequence), CDR1 is DFQATT while CDR2 is SNEGSKA. V is clipped by 5 bases and J by 2 bases, and the sequence between their germline boundaries is 10 bases long. The cysteine opens and the phenylalanine closes a CDR3 of 12 amino acids. The read is trimmed to its CDR3 DNA, 36 bases read in frame from base 1. The sample was blood, either unsorted or a sorted T cell fraction (not recorded which). This clonotype was sampled from a male donor with ankylosing spondylitis or in good health (not recorded which). The chain employs TRBV20-1 and TRBJ2-7; no D gene call is confident. The nucleotide sequence is TGCAGTGCTCCCATAGGCACCTACGAGCAGTACTTC. Its amino acids are CSAPIGTYEQYF.